What follows are 13 T cell receptor beta chains derived from one specimen sequenced in a study of technical replicates of blood from a few donors. The table came from immunoSEQ multiplex PCR; TCRdb's copy has only in-frame clones and leaves some out. Found here are roughly 81,000 clones, roughly 97% of them singletons; the top ten hold 0.15% to 0.2%. Sequenced: T cells isolated from PBMCs. These receptors were taken from a human donor in good health.

The chain links TRBV11-3 to TRBJ2-3, with a tentative D call TRBD2 (6 bases). This CDR3 has 16 amino acids. V was shortened by 5 bases and J by 5 bases, with 20 bases between the two germline ends. Germline V CDR1 and CDR2: SGHNT, YENEEA. CDR3 sequence: CASSEEVWGVIDTQYF. CDR3 bases: TGTGCCAGCAGCGAAGAAGTGTGGGGGGTTATAGATACGCAGTATTTT.

The chain uses TRBV9 and TRBJ2-2; 7 bases are shared with TRBD1. Germline values: CDR1 SGDLS, CDR2 YYNGEE. Trimming cost V 3 bases and J 5 bases; bases outside gene matches: 13. The CDR3 totals 17 residues. CDR3 DNA sequence: TGTGCCAGCAGCGCAGCCCGAACAGGGGAACGAACCGGGGAGCTGTTTTTT. Amino acid sequence: CASSAARTGERTGELFF. Filled out from reference TRBV9 and TRBJ2-2, the complete variable domain reads DSGVTQTPKHLITATGQRVTLRCSPRSGDLSVYWYQQSLDQGLQFLIQYYNGEERAKGNILERFSAQQFPDLHSELNLSSLELGDSALYFCASSAARTGERTGELFFGEGSRLTVL.

The V and J genes are TRBV5-1 and TRBJ1-1; 7 bases are shared with TRBD1. The J segment lost 0 bases and the V segment lost 0 bases, leaving 5 bases of the junction unmatched. Germline CDR1 is SGHRS and CDR2 is YFSETQ. The CDR3 runs to 16 residues. The CDR3 sequence is CASSLGLGQMNTEAFF. Written as DNA, the CDR3 is TGCGCCAGCAGCTTGGGGTTGGGACAGATGAACACTGAAGCTTTCTTT.

The chain employs TRBV7-2 and TRBJ1-2, with a tentative D call TRBD1 (5 bases). The CDR3 is made up of 15 amino acids. CDR1 is SGHTA, CDR2 FQGNSA, per germline. Trimming shortened V by 1 base and J by 4 bases, and 13 bases separated the two germline ends. CDR3 loop: CASSLVREALYGYTF. CDR3 nucleotides: TGTGCCAGCAGCTTAGTCAGGGAAGCGCTCTATGGCTACACCTTC.

This clone was observed a few times. The chain couples TRBV7-6 to TRBJ2-5; 8 positions agree with TRBD2. The germline V gene has CDR1 SGHVS and CDR2 FNYEAQ. With 5 bases clipped from V and 7 bases from J, the junction kept 9 bases outside the gene matches. The CDR3 has 14 amino acids. CDR3 residues: CASSVEETSATQYF. CDR3 DNA sequence: TGTGCCAGCAGCGTAGAAGAGACTAGCGCGACCCAGTACTTC.

CDR3 coding DNA: TGCGCCAGCAGCCAAGAATACAGGGAAGAAGCTTTCTTT. Translated, it gives CASSQEYREEAFF. The chain couples TRBV4-1 to TRBJ1-1; tentatively, D is TRBD1 (6 bases). Trimming took off 0 bases at V and 8 bases at J, with 10 bases between the two ends. CDR3 size: 13 residues. Germline V gene sequence: CDR1 MGHRA, CDR2 YSYEKL.

This clone was picked up one time. CDR3 sequence (DNA): TGTGCCGATTCGGGACAGGGGACCACCGGGGAGCTGTTTTTT. Its translation is CADSGQGTTGELFF. This chain connects TRBV5-4 to TRBJ2-2; 10 bases agree with TRBD1. From germline, CDR1 is SGHNT and CDR2 YYREEE (reference sequence). With 10 bases clipped from V and 4 bases from J, the junction kept 7 bases outside the gene matches. There are 14 residues in the CDR3.

This chain links TRBV5-1 with TRBJ2-3, with a tentative D call TRBD1 (6 bases). Germline-derived CDR1 and CDR2 are SGHRS and YFSETQ. V was clipped by 2 bases and J by 5 bases, with 12 bases between them. CDR3 length: 14 amino acids. The CDR3 DNA reads TGCGCCAGCAGCTTTCCAGGGGATGGAGATACGCAGTATTTT. As protein: CASSFPGDGDTQYF.

J is TRBJ1-1 and V is TRBV29-1; D gene ambiguous. This CDR3 contains 12 residues. CDR1 and CDR2 from the germline V gene are SQVTM and ANQGSEA. Deletions cut 4 bases from V and 3 bases from J, with 9 bases between. CDR3 protein: CSVVGVDTEAFF. CDR3 DNA sequence: TGCAGCGTTGTAGGAGTGGACACTGAAGCTTTCTTT.

CDR3 sequence reads: CATSTRRAIADNEQFF. The CDR3, as DNA: TGTGCCACCAGCACCAGAAGAGCGATAGCTGACAATGAGCAGTTCTTC. V is TRBV15 and J is TRBJ2-1; D is uncertain. Germline CDR1 LNHNV, CDR2 YYDKDF (reference sequence). The CDR3 covers 16 residues. V lost 4 bases, J lost 5 bases, and 18 bases lay in between.

The rearrangement uses TRBV4-2 and TRBJ1-1, with 7 positions matching TRBD1. This CDR3 has 16 amino acids. Germline V CDR1 and CDR2: LGHNA, YNFKEQ. Trimming cost V 1 base and J 0 bases; bases outside gene matches: 5. CDR3 coding DNA: TGTGCCAGCAGCCAAGGTGCGACAGGGCTGAACACTGAAGCTTTCTTT. Translating it yields CASSQGATGLNTEAFF.

The chain is built from TRBV30 and TRBJ1-6; D may be TRBD1 (6 bases). Per the germline V gene, CDR1 is GTSNPN and CDR2 is SVGIG (reference sequence). V was shortened by 0 bases and J by 7 bases, with 10 bases between the two germline ends. The CDR3 sequence is 14 residues long. CDR3 protein: CAWSVQGGNSPLHF. Written as DNA, the CDR3 is TGTGCCTGGAGTGTACAGGGCGGAAATTCACCCCTCCACTTT.

The rearrangement joins TRBV5-1 to TRBJ2-1, with TRBD1 matching over 8 bases. CDR3 length: 15 residues. Per the germline V gene, CDR1 is SGHRS and CDR2 is YFSETQ. Unmatched junction bases numbered 8, after V lost 5 bases and J lost 4 bases. CDR3 DNA sequence: TGCGCCAGCAGTTCCGACAGGGGCCGATACAATGAGCAGTTCTTC. It is translated as CASSSDRGRYNEQFF.